The following is a T cell receptor (beta chain) sequence with its context. The second PCR ran about 6 to 12 cycles with a sample-barcoded 5' primer and J-beta primers. Each CDR3 protein is one row after TCRdb ran MiXCR on the 5' RACE reads. The repertoire has about a million distinct CDR3 sequences, roughly 48% of them found once; the top ten carry 13%. The sample comes from a study of blood T cells in healthy people across ages. About the study: Capture by template switching was about one barcoded beta molecule per two T cells.

The germline gives CDR1 LGHDT, CDR2 YNNKEL (reference sequence). The CDR3 extends over 17 amino acids. The V segment lost 3 bases and the J segment 1 base; nucleotides outside the gene matches: 6. The clonotype comes from a young man in good health. What was sequenced was blood. The rearrangement links TRBV3-1 to TRBJ2-5, with 12 bases lining up with TRBD2. As DNA, the CDR3 is TGTGCCAGCAGCCACCTCGGGACTAGCGGGTTCCAAGAGACCCAGTACTTC. It specifies CASSHLGTSGFQETQYF.